The clone carrying this T cell receptor beta chain occurred many times. This sample is drawn from a study of Graves' ophthalmopathy and Graves' hyperthyroidism. Study-wide context: The blood sample was drawn at first diagnosis and before any treatment.

Researchers classed hyperthyroidism as stable given no ophthalmopathy within 18 months of follow-up. The TCR beta CDR3 regions underwent amplification from RNA transcripts. The library came from an HTBI-primed first-round RT-PCR and a second-round multiplex PCR. Each CDR3 protein gets one entry after TCRdb re-called the multiplex PCR reads with MiXCR. The sample includes 400,000 to 450,000 distinct CDR3 sequences, approximately 21% of them seen just once. Sequenced: peripheral blood. The receptor comes from a woman under 30 with stable Graves' hyperthyroidism.

The CDR3 DNA reads as TGCGCCAGCAGCTGGACAGTCGATGACCCAATCAACTATGGCTACACCTTC. It codes for CASSWTVDDPINYGYTF. J is TRBJ1-2 and V is TRBV5-1, with D perhaps TRBD1 (6 bases). The CDR3 is made up of 17 amino acids. V lost 3 bases to trimming and J lost 2 bases, with 20 bases between them. Per the germline V gene, CDR1 is SGHRS and CDR2 is YFSETQ. The whole variable domain, remainder taken from reference TRBV5-1 and TRBJ1-2, is KAGVTQTPRYLIKTRGQQVTLSCSPISGHRSVSWYQQTPGQGLQFLFEYFSETQRNKGNFPGRFSGRQFSNSRSEMNVSTLELGDSALYLCASSWTVDDPINYGYTFGSGTRLTVV.